What follows are 13 T cell receptor beta chains derived from one specimen sequenced in a study of beta chain features in type 1 diabetes. TCRB transcripts that were expressed got sequenced, as all of the isolated RNA had been reverse transcribed. Clones were read by immunoSEQ multiplex PCR, and TCRdb kept only the in-frame ones, dropping some. The sample carries a few hundred thousand clones, 25% to 30% recorded once. What was sequenced was central memory CD4+ T cells from blood. These receptors all come from a man aged 25-40 years in good health.

This clone was found a few times. This rearrangement joins TRBV20-1 to TRBJ2-3, with D hard to call. The CDR3 has 11 residues. Germline CDR1 reads DFQATT; CDR2 reads SNEGSKA (reference sequence). V was trimmed by 5 bases and J by 9 bases, leaving 12 bases between them. The CDR3 protein is CSAWQKATQYF. CDR3 DNA: TGCAGTGCTTGGCAGAAGGCGACGCAGTATTTT.

In its sample, this clone was seen many times. Within the sample, other DNA sequences also encode this same CDR3. The chain employs TRBV30 and TRBJ1-5; D call uncertain. CDR1 GTSNPN and CDR2 SVGIG come from the germline V gene (reference sequence). The CDR3 totals 13 residues. Deletions cut 3 bases from V and 0 bases from J, with 6 bases between. The CDR3 DNA sequence: TGTGCCTGGAGCCCAGATAGCAATCAGCCCCAGCATTTT. Amino acid sequence: CAWSPDSNQPQHF.

This clone was seen a handful of times. This chain uses TRBV7-9 with TRBJ1-6; no definite D call. Germline V CDR1 and CDR2: SEHNR, FQNEAQ (reference sequence). The CDR3 covers 14 residues. Trimming removed 0 bases from V and 7 bases from J, with 7 bases in between. CDR3 in DNA: TGTGCCAGCAGCTTAGCGCAACGAAATTCACCCCTCCACTTT. As protein: CASSLAQRNSPLHF.

V usage is TRBV30 and J usage is TRBJ2-5; 9 nucleotides align to TRBD1. Trimming removed 3 bases from V and 5 bases from J; junction bases left unmatched: 7. CDR1 is GTSNPN and CDR2 is SVGIG in the germline V gene (reference sequence). The CDR3 covers 14 residues. CDR3 DNA: TGTGCCTGGAGCGAGACAGGGGGAAGGGAGACCCAGTACTTC. This codes for CAWSETGGRETQYF.

The chain recombines TRBV7-2 with TRBJ2-2, with TRBD1 as a possible D gene (6 bases). The germline V and J ends were trimmed by 4 bases and 1 base, with 13 bases remaining between them. This CDR3 has 16 residues. Per germline, CDR1 SGHTA and CDR2 FQGNSA. CDR3 coding DNA: TGTGCCAGCAGCTCCCGACAGGTTTTGAACACCGGGGAGCTGTTTTTT. Translated, it gives CASSSRQVLNTGELFF.

The chain recombines TRBV7-8 with TRBJ1-5, with 7 bases fitting TRBD1. Germline trimming cut 7 bases from V and 4 bases from J; bases unmatched to any gene: 16. In germline, CDR1 is SGHVS, CDR2 FQNEAQ. This CDR3 has 17 residues. The CDR3 here is CASNYTPRTGQNQPQHF. DNA of the CDR3: TGTGCCAGCAACTATACCCCCCGGACAGGTCAGAATCAGCCCCAGCATTTT.

The count of this clone is one. The rearrangement joins TRBV2 to TRBJ2-3; TRBD1 might be the D (6 bases). Deletions cut 7 bases from V and 5 bases from J, with 16 bases between. Germline CDR1 is SNHLY and CDR2 is FYNNEI. The CDR3 is 14 residues long. The CDR3 spells CASKTGLDGDTQYF. As DNA, the CDR3 is TGTGCCAGCAAGACAGGCCTAGATGGAGATACGCAGTATTTT.

A few counts support this clone. The chain uses TRBV30 and TRBJ2-3, with D perhaps matching TRBD1 (6 bases). The CDR3 length is 14 residues. CDR1 GTSNPN and CDR2 SVGIG come from the germline V gene (reference sequence). The V end lost 2 bases, the J end lost 4 bases, and 13 bases lay between the germline ends. The CDR3 sequence is CAWSSQQGADTQYF. The CDR3 bases are TGTGCCTGGAGTTCCCAACAGGGAGCAGATACGCAGTATTTT. Based on the CDR3 plus reference TRBV30 and TRBJ2-3, the full variable domain is SQTIHQWPATLVQPVGSPLSLECTVEGTSNPNLYWYRQAAGRGLQLLFYSVGIGQISSEVPQNLSASRPQDRQFILSSKKLLLSDSGFYLCAWSSQQGADTQYFGPGTRLTVL.

The chain is built from TRBV15 and TRBJ1-4; 7 nucleotides match TRBD1. This CDR3 spans 16 amino acids. Germline V gives CDR1 LNHNV, CDR2 YYDKDF (reference sequence). The ends lost 0 bases at V and 7 bases at J; junction bases unmatched: 8. The CDR3 coding sequence is TGTGCCACCAGCAGAGAAGGGGGCGCAAAAGGTGAAAAACTGTTTTTT. This translates into CATSREGGAKGEKLFF.

V and J are TRBV11-2 and TRBJ2-5; D is ambiguous. The length of the CDR3 is 12 residues. V shed 1 base and J shed 5 bases, with 5 bases lying between them. Germline CDR1 SGHAT, CDR2 FQNNGV. CDR3 DNA: TGTGCCAGCAGCTTAGTTACGGAGACCCAGTACTTC. It specifies CASSLVTETQYF.

This sequence joins TRBV20-1 and TRBJ2-7, with TRBD1 as a possible D gene (5 bases). CDR1 is DFQATT and CDR2 is SNEGSKA in the germline V gene (reference sequence). CDR3 size: 11 residues. The CDR3 DNA reads as TGCAGCGTACAGGCTTCCTACGAGCAGTACTTC. Translating gives CSVQASYEQYF.

The V gene is TRBV28, the J gene TRBJ2-2, with D maybe TRBD1 (5 bases). Trimming took off 3 bases at V and 10 bases at J, with 15 bases between the two ends. The CDR3 sequence is 14 residues long. Germline V CDR1 and CDR2: MDHEN, SYDVKM. CDR3 in amino acids: CASSLTPDTPELFF. The CDR3 DNA reads as TGTGCCAGCAGTTTGACGCCGGACACCCCGGAGCTGTTTTTT.

This clone was picked up a small number of times. V and J are TRBV9 and TRBJ2-5, with TRBD2 matching 7 bases. The V segment lost 0 bases and the J segment 1 base; nucleotides outside the gene matches: 6. The CDR3 covers 16 residues. Per germline, CDR1 SGDLS and CDR2 YYNGEE. Here the CDR3 reads CASSVGLAAFQETQYF. The CDR3 region has the DNA TGTGCCAGCAGCGTAGGGCTAGCGGCTTTCCAAGAGACCCAGTACTTC. Variable domain in full (rest from reference TRBV9 and TRBJ2-5): DSGVTQTPKHLITATGQRVTLRCSPRSGDLSVYWYQQSLDQGLQFLIQYYNGEERAKGNILERFSAQQFPDLHSELNLSSLELGDSALYFCASSVGLAAFQETQYFGPGTRLLVL.